This T cell receptor (beta chain) was captured in a study of regulatory T cells in long-lasting Graves disease. On the study more broadly: Graves' patients (newly diagnosed) had been on antithyroid drugs under 3 months.

Time point reported: newly diagnosed GD, antithyroid drugs for less than 3 months. From PBMCs, RNA was extracted and then used to make the TCR library. Arm-PCR of CDR3 regions with iRepertoire HTBI primers generated TCR beta libraries. Using its own MiXCR run on the multiplex PCR reads, TCRdb lists one record per CDR3 protein. The table includes some 560,000 distinct CDR3 sequences, 15% to 20% detected once. The CDR3 runs 14 residues. From germline, CDR1 is MNHEY and CDR2 SVGEGT. The V end was cut by 5 bases, the J end by 4 bases, with 14 bases between. Study-level results: Gene preferences differed: TRBV28, TRBJ1-2, TRBJ2-5 in persistent cases.

In regard to this clonotype: Its matching antigen is unknown.

This sample also appeared in a second study, on T cells in Graves' hyperthyroidism and ophthalmopathy. As that report states: Graves' hyperthyroidism qualified as stable when ophthalmopathy did not progress within 18 months. When the TCR CDR3 underwent first-round RT-PCR, the HTBI primer set was used.

The receptor was isolated from a woman aged 35 to 59 with Graves disease. The V and J genes are TRBV6-2 or TRBV6-3 and TRBJ1-2; D is perhaps TRBD1 (5 bases). Sequencing used peripheral blood mononuclear cells (PBMCs), obtained at new diagnosis, from a patient treated with antithyroid drugs. For the CDR3, the DNA is TGTGCCAGCAGTGAACAGGTCGGCCCCTATGGCTACACCTTC. Encoded protein: CASSEQVGPYGYTF.